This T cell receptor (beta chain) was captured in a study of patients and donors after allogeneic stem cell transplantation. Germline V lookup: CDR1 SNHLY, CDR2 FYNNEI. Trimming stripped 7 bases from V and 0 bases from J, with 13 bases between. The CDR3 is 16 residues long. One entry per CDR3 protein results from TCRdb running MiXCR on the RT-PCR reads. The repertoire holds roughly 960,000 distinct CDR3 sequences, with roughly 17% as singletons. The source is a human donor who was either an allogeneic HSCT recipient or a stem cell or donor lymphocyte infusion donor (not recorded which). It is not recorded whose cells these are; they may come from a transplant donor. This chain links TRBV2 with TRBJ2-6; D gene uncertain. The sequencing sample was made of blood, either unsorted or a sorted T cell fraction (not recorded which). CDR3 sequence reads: CASTPEGISGANVLTF. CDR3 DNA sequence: TGTGCCAGCACCCCGGAAGGAATCTCTGGGGCCAACGTCCTGACTTTC.